These 3 T cell receptor beta chains were sequenced from one sample in a study of T cell responses to AZD1222 COVID-19 vaccine. Sequencing was performed with immunoSEQ multiplex PCR; in TCRdb, only in-frame clones are kept and a portion is missing. Among about 160,000 clones, 92% were seen once, and the ten largest hold about 4.5%. The specimen comprised peripheral blood, sampled on day 0 of MenACWY control vaccination. These TCRs come from an adult in good health.

The chain links TRBV19 to TRBJ2-1; TRBD2 matches 8 bases. From germline, CDR1 is LNHDA and CDR2 SQIVND (reference sequence). The trim removed 3 bases at V and 0 bases at J, leaving 7 bases unmatched. The CDR3 sequence is 17 residues long. The CDR3 DNA sequence: TGTGCCAGTAGTATTTGGACTAGCCGCTACTCCTACAATGAGCAGTTCTTC. This sequence encodes CASSIWTSRYSYNEQFF.

The chain links TRBV10-2 to TRBJ2-7; 8 bases fit TRBD2. V gave up 0 bases and J gave up 2 bases; unmatched junction bases: 6. Germline V gene sequence: CDR1 WSHSY, CDR2 SAAADI. This CDR3 contains 16 residues. The CDR3 DNA sequence: TGCGCCAGCAGTGAGTCGAGAGCGGGAGCAGCCTACGAGCAGTACTTC. This gives the protein CASSESRAGAAYEQYF.

J is TRBJ1-3 and V is TRBV7-2; D is perhaps TRBD1 (5 bases). V was pared by 5 bases and J by 4 bases, with 15 bases between. This CDR3 has 15 amino acids. Germline-derived CDR1 and CDR2 are SGHTA and FQGNSA. CDR3 in amino acids: CASSPPQGAGNTIYF. CDR3 nucleotide sequence: TGTGCCAGCAGCCCCCCTCAGGGCGCAGGAAACACCATATATTTT.